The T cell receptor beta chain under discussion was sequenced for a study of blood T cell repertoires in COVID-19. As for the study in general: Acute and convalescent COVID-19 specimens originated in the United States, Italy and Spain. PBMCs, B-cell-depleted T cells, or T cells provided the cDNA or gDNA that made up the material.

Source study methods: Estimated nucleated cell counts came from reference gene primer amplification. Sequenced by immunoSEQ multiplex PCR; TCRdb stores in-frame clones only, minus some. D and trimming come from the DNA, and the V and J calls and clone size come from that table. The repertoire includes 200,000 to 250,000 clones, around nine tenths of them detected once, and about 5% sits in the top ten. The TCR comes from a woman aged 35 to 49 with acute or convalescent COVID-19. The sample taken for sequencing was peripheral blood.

CDR3 in DNA: TGTGCCAGCTACGACAGGACTGAAGCTTTCTTT. It translates to CASYDRTEAFF. The chain links TRBV7-9 to TRBJ1-1; a possible D gene is TRBD1 (6 bases). CDR3 length: 11 residues. V dropped 8 bases and J dropped 5 bases, with 9 bases sitting between them. Germline V gene sequence: CDR1 SEHNR, CDR2 FQNEAQ (reference sequence).